This T cell receptor (beta chain) emerged from a study of cytomegalovirus exposure and HLA in healthy donors. Researchers ran the PCR with 60 Vbeta and 13 Jbeta primers. Here immunoSEQ multiplex PCR was the method, and the copy in TCRdb shows in-frame clones only, minus some. Among around 67,000 clones, around 82% were seen once, and the ten largest hold 7.8%. The CDR3 spans 15 residues. Germline assignment: CDR1 MNHEY and CDR2 SVGAGI. The V segment lost 7 bases and the J segment 5 bases; nucleotides outside the gene matches: 6. Healthy bone marrow donors made up the donors. With respect to this clone: The antigen remains unidentified.

Regarding the study as a whole: A further, later analysis showed that HLA-associated TCR beta chains (compared with equally common others) were more clonally expanded.

The rearrangement uses TRBV6-5 and TRBJ2-3; 13 bases map to TRBD2. The specimen was PBMCs. The clonotype originates from a man aged 18-30 years in good health and CMV-seropositive. CDR3 amino acids: CASKQTSGGRDTQYF. CDR3 nucleotides: TGTGCCAGCAAACAGACTAGCGGGGGGCGAGATACGCAGTATTTT.